The next 28 T cell receptor beta chains were all read from a single sample in a study of blood T cell repertoires in COVID-19. The protocol was immunoSEQ multiplex PCR, while the TCRdb copy is restricted to in-frame clones and leaves out a portion. The sample records approximately 440,000 clones, about 90% being singletons. The sample taken for sequencing was PBMCs or T cells enriched from blood (not recorded which). The receptors originated from a young woman who had recovered from COVID-19.

The chain is built from TRBV29-1 and TRBJ1-5; no clear D. Germline-derived CDR1 and CDR2 are SQVTM and ANQGSEA. This CDR3 is 13 amino acids long. V was pared by 1 base and J by 5 bases, with 9 bases between. CDR3 region: CSVEVAGDQPQHF. Written as DNA, the CDR3 is TGCAGCGTTGAAGTGGCGGGAGATCAGCCCCAGCATTTT.

The chain couples TRBV6-5 to TRBJ1-1; the D is unclear. The germline CDR1 and CDR2 sequences are MNHEY and SVGAGI. Trimming left V 2 bases short and J 3 bases short, with 7 bases between. This CDR3 is built from 13 residues. The CDR3 bases are TGTGCCAGCAGTTACGCCCCAGACACTGAAGCTTTCTTT. Protein sequence: CASSYAPDTEAFF.

This clone was found once. The chain links TRBV11-2 to TRBJ2-3; D remains ambiguous. V lost 6 bases to trimming and J lost 2 bases, with 21 bases between them. The CDR3 length is 17 residues. Germline V gives CDR1 SGHAT, CDR2 FQNNGV. This CDR3 reads CASSFRGGRMVTDTQYF. The CDR3 coding sequence is TGTGCCAGCAGTTTTCGAGGTGGCCGAATGGTCACAGATACGCAGTATTTT.

The chain is built from TRBV3-1 (or the pseudogene TRBV3-2) and TRBJ1-2; D perhaps matches TRBD1 (6 bases). The CDR3 spans 15 residues. From germline, CDR1 is LGHDT and CDR2 YNNKEL (reference sequence). V gave up 1 base and J gave up 8 bases, with 17 bases separating them. The DNA of the CDR3 is TGTGCCAGCAGCCAAGGGGATTCGGGACATGGGGGCTACACCTTC. It yields the protein CASSQGDSGHGGYTF.

The rearrangement uses TRBV5-1 and TRBJ1-2, with D uncertain. This CDR3 contains 15 residues. V was cut by 4 bases and J by 2 bases, with 15 bases left in between. Germline V gene lookup returns CDR1 SGHRS and CDR2 YFSETQ. The CDR3 region is CASSRGETGNYGYTF. CDR3 nucleotide sequence: TGCGCCAGCAGCCGTGGTGAGACGGGGAACTATGGCTACACCTTC. Full variable domain (rest looked up from reference TRBV5-1 and TRBJ1-2): KAGVTQTPRYLIKTRGQQVTLSCSPISGHRSVSWYQQTPGQGLQFLFEYFSETQRNKGNFPGRFSGRQFSNSRSEMNVSTLELGDSALYLCASSRGETGNYGYTFGSGTRLTVV.

The chain recombines TRBV28 with TRBJ1-1; D possibly corresponds to TRBD1 (6 bases). Germline lookup yields CDR1 MDHEN and CDR2 SYDVKM. The CDR3 consists of 16 residues. Deletions cut 5 bases from V and 5 bases from J, with 21 bases between. CDR3 loop: CASSQGTPPTPTEAFF. The DNA for the CDR3 is TGTGCCAGCAGTCAGGGGACACCTCCAACACCAACTGAAGCTTTCTTT.

This rearrangement joins TRBV7-2 to TRBJ2-1, with TRBD1 matching over 8 bases. This CDR3 comprises 13 residues. Germline V gene lookup returns CDR1 SGHTA and CDR2 FQGNSA. Unmatched junction bases numbered 10, after V lost 8 bases and J lost 10 bases. The CDR3 sequence: CASGDPGGNEQFF. CDR3 in DNA: TGTGCCAGCGGGGACCCAGGGGGCAACGAGCAGTTCTTC.

This chain joins TRBV6-4 and TRBJ2-2; TRBD1 is a possible D gene (5 bases). Trimming left V 0 bases short and J 6 bases short, with 17 bases between. Per germline, CDR1 MRHNA and CDR2 SNTAGT. This CDR3 contains 17 residues. The chain's CDR3 is CASSDSMSSQGPGELFF. CDR3 DNA sequence: TGTGCCAGCAGTGACTCGATGAGTTCCCAGGGCCCCGGGGAGCTGTTTTTT.

The chain recombines TRBV5-1 with TRBJ1-1, with 7 bases fitting TRBD1. Trimming cost V 4 bases and J 3 bases; bases outside gene matches: 6. The CDR3 has 14 residues. The germline V gene has CDR1 SGHRS and CDR2 YFSETQ. The CDR3 here is CASSGGTADTEAFF. In DNA, the CDR3 is TGCGCCAGCAGCGGTGGGACAGCGGACACTGAAGCTTTCTTT.

The chain couples TRBV25-1 to TRBJ1-5; weak D call: TRBD1 (5 bases). The CDR3 runs to 14 residues. Germline CDR1 is MGHDK and CDR2 is SYGVNS. V was cut by 6 bases and J by 7 bases, with 16 bases left in between. In DNA form, the CDR3 reads TGTGCCAGCAGGAAAGGTCAGGGAAGACAGCCCCAGCATTTT. Protein sequence: CASRKGQGRQPQHF.

V and J are TRBV5-1 and TRBJ1-1, with unresolved D. The germline gives CDR1 SGHRS, CDR2 YFSETQ. V dropped 2 bases and J dropped 1 base, with 9 bases sitting between them. CDR3 length: 14 residues. The CDR3, as DNA: TGCGCCAGCAGCTTATTTGACTCGAACACTGAAGCTTTCTTT. Its protein product is CASSLFDSNTEAFF.

This rearrangement joins TRBV6-1 to TRBJ1-2; 9 nucleotides align to TRBD1. This CDR3 has 17 amino acids. Germline V gene lookup returns CDR1 MNHNS and CDR2 SASEGT. V dropped 4 bases and J dropped 2; count of bases not matched to a gene: 11. The CDR3 bases are TGTGCCAGCAGTGCCCCCGGGACAGGGAGACTAAACTATGGCTACACCTTC. This codes for CASSAPGTGRLNYGYTF.

This clone was detected once. The chain employs TRBV5-6 and TRBJ2-7; TRBD1 aligns across 8 bases. The CDR3 length is 15 residues. Germline loops: CDR1 SGHDT, CDR2 YYEEEE. V lost 0 bases and J lost 6; bases outside the gene matches: 8. CDR3 DNA sequence: TGTGCCAGCAGCTTGGGGGGACAGGTAACGGGCGAGCAGTACTTC. Protein sequence: CASSLGGQVTGEQYF.

The chain has TRBV27 and TRBJ2-1; the D gene is possibly TRBD1 (6 bases). Germline CDR1 MNHEY, CDR2 SMNVEV (reference sequence). This CDR3 is built from 14 residues. V dropped 1 base and J dropped 5 bases, with 9 bases sitting between them. CDR3 sequence reads: CASSLYRDNNEQFF. For the CDR3, the DNA is TGTGCCAGCAGTTTATACAGGGACAACAATGAGCAGTTCTTC.

This sequence joins TRBV3-1 (or the pseudogene TRBV3-2) and TRBJ1-2; D not resolved. Trimming cost V 4 bases and J 4 bases, with 10 bases left between them. The CDR3 consists of 13 residues. Germline V gives CDR1 LGHDT, CDR2 YNNKEL (reference sequence). CDR3 bases: TGTGCCAGCAGCCCACCCTCCGGCTATGGCTACACCTTC. Amino acids: CASSPPSGYGYTF.

The CDR3 DNA reads as TGTGCTAGTGGTCTCGGTGGGGGGTATGGCTACACCTTC. The encoded protein is CASGLGGGYGYTF. This rearrangement joins TRBV12-5 to TRBJ1-2, with D possibly being TRBD1 (5 bases). Germline loops: CDR1 LGHNT, CDR2 FRNRAP. The CDR3 sequence is 13 residues long. Trimming left V 5 bases short and J 5 bases short, with 12 bases between.

This rearrangement joins TRBV29-1 to TRBJ1-4; D remains ambiguous. Per the germline V gene, CDR1 is SQVTM and CDR2 is ANQGSEA. Between the trimmed V and J ends, which lost 4 bases and 5 bases, there was a span of 11 bases. There are 13 residues in the CDR3. Here the CDR3 DNA reads TGCAGCGTTGGTCAAGTGCTAAATGAAAAACTGTTTTTT. Residues: CSVGQVLNEKLFF.

This clone is a singleton in its sample. This rearrangement joins TRBV19 to TRBJ1-5; D uncertain. The CDR3 is 15 residues long. Deletions cut 3 bases from V and 0 bases from J, with 9 bases between. The germline gives CDR1 LNHDA, CDR2 SQIVND (reference sequence). This CDR3 is CASSIVENSNQPQHF. Here the CDR3 DNA reads TGTGCCAGTAGTATTGTGGAGAATAGCAATCAGCCCCAGCATTTT.

This clone was counted a few times. This chain connects TRBV3-1 (or the pseudogene TRBV3-2) to TRBJ1-2; TRBD1 matches 9 bases. Germline CDR1 LGHDT, CDR2 YNNKEL (reference sequence). Losses at the gene ends were 0 bases for V and 6 bases for J; bases not matched to a gene: 8. CDR3 size: 16 residues. This CDR3 reads CASSQEWTGAFNGYTF. Written as DNA, the CDR3 is TGTGCCAGCAGCCAAGAGTGGACAGGGGCATTTAATGGCTACACCTTC.

CDR3 residues: CAINQQGSNQPQHF. The CDR3 bases are TGTGCCATCAATCAGCAGGGGTCGAATCAGCCCCAGCATTTT. The gene calls are TRBV10-3 and TRBJ1-5, with TRBD1 as a possible D gene (6 bases). The CDR3 is 14 residues long. With 7 bases removed from V and 4 bases from J, the gap between germline ends came to 14 bases. CDR1 is ENHRY and CDR2 is SYGVKD in the germline V gene.

The chain uses TRBV7-2 and TRBJ2-5; the match to TRBD2 covers 15 bases. With V trimmed by 3 bases and J by 10 bases, 6 bases remained unmatched. Germline values: CDR1 SGHTA, CDR2 FQGNSA. The CDR3 contains 15 residues. CDR3 in DNA: TGTGCCAGCAGCTTCCGGACTAGCGGGGGGGGAAGCCAGTACTTC. Its translation is CASSFRTSGGGSQYF.

In its sample, this clone was seen once. This chain uses TRBV11-3 with TRBJ1-1; unclear D gene. Trimming shortened V by 0 bases and J by 1 base, and 15 bases separated the two germline ends. Germline-derived CDR1 and CDR2 are SGHNT and YENEEA. This CDR3 comprises 17 residues. The CDR3 is CASSLEGSYYPNTEAFF. Written as DNA, the CDR3 is TGTGCCAGCAGCTTAGAGGGGAGCTACTACCCGAACACTGAAGCTTTCTTT.

The chain is built from TRBV5-1 and TRBJ2-5, with TRBD1 as a possible D gene (6 bases). Trimming took 0 bases from V and 2 from J, leaving 11 bases between them. CDR3 length equals 15 residues. Per the germline V gene, CDR1 is SGHRS and CDR2 is YFSETQ. CDR3 nucleotide sequence: TGCGCCAGCAGCTTGGTGGGAACAGGGCAAGAGACCCAGTACTTC. Protein sequence: CASSLVGTGQETQYF.

The gene calls are TRBV28 and TRBJ1-2; 10 positions agree with TRBD1. V shed 5 bases and J 6 bases; nucleotides not matched to a gene: 12. Germline V CDR1 and CDR2: MDHEN, SYDVKM. The CDR3 consists of 16 residues. The CDR3 spells CASSVKSGTGADGYTF. CDR3 bases: TGTGCCAGCAGTGTGAAATCCGGGACAGGGGCGGATGGCTACACCTTC.

The chain carries TRBV5-4 and TRBJ2-7; D possibly corresponds to TRBD1 (6 bases). Germline CDR1 reads SGHNT; CDR2 reads YYREEE (reference sequence). The CDR3 length is 14 residues. The V end lost 4 bases, the J end lost 5 bases, and 16 bases lay between the germline ends. CDR3: CASSPIGQLNEQYF. In nucleotides, the CDR3 is TGTGCCAGCAGCCCGATTGGACAGCTCAACGAGCAGTACTTC.

The chain employs TRBV19 and TRBJ1-4; 9 positions agree with TRBD1. Trimming cost V 5 bases and J 8 bases; bases outside gene matches: 6. The CDR3 contains 14 residues. CDR1 is LNHDA and CDR2 is SQIVND in the germline V gene (reference sequence). The CDR3 reads CASSGDRGYEKLFF. DNA for the CDR3: TGTGCCAGTAGTGGCGACAGGGGGTACGAAAAACTGTTTTTT.

The rearrangement uses TRBV11-1 and TRBJ2-7; a possible D gene is TRBD2 (7 bases). This CDR3 comprises 15 residues. Germline CDR1 and CDR2: SGHAT and FQDESV (reference sequence). V lost 5 bases and J lost 0, with 14 bases in between. The CDR3 protein is CASSEWGGLSYEQYF. The CDR3 bases are TGTGCCAGCAGCGAATGGGGGGGCCTCTCCTACGAGCAGTACTTC.

This clone occurred once. The genes are TRBV20-1 and TRBJ2-1; maybe TRBD1 (5 bases). Germline values: CDR1 DFQATT, CDR2 SNEGSKA (reference sequence). This CDR3 comprises 11 residues. V lost 5 bases and J lost 10, with 12 bases in between. CDR3 loop: CSAYRSSEQFF. The CDR3 DNA is TGCAGTGCTTACAGGTCCTCAGAGCAGTTCTTC.